This T cell receptor (beta chain) stems from a study of blood T cells in healthy people across ages. The study, taken as a whole, reports: Leaving the PBMCs unsorted stopped any conclusive comparison of naive versus antigen-experienced cells.

In the case of this clonotype: The antigen is undetermined. It may be a read error: a sequence one base away is much more abundant.

Germline-derived CDR1 and CDR2 are SGHRS and YFSETQ. V lost 4 bases, J lost 6 bases, and 8 bases stayed unmatched. The CDR3 consists of 14 residues. Next came a second PCR, run for roughly 7 to 12 cycles, which used a sample-barcoded 5' primer along with a J-beta primer mix. Each cDNA molecule received a tag from a template-switch adaptor that had 12 random nucleotides. Sequencing yielded, for each sample, at least 3 million paired-end reads carrying CDR3. TCRdb re-analysed the 5' RACE reads in MiXCR, keeping a single row per CDR3 protein. The sample includes about 1.8 million distinct CDR3 sequences, roughly 50% of them seen just once.

The V gene is TRBV5-1, the J gene TRBJ1-2; TRBD1 aligns across 8 bases. The clonotype was recovered from a woman aged 40 to 49 in good health. The sequencing sample was made of blood. The CDR3 bases are TGCGCCAGCAGCCTTCACGACAGGGGTGATGGCTACACCTTC. This gives the protein CASSLHDRGDGYTF.